Below are 7 T cell receptor beta chains sequenced from a single sample in a study of graft-versus-host responses after intestinal transplantation. Method: immunoSEQ multiplex PCR; TCRdb's copy keeps in-frame clones and lacks some. The sample yields tens of thousands of clones, 89% seen once. The sequencing used PBMCs, collected 65 to 70 days after intestinal transplantation. The receptors stem from a human patient who received an intestinal transplant, so some T cells may come from the graft donor.

The V gene is TRBV4-1, the J gene TRBJ1-2; 8 bases line up with TRBD1. Trimming cost V 1 base and J 5 bases; bases outside gene matches: 9. Germline CDR1 and CDR2: MGHRA and YSYEKL. This CDR3 comprises 16 residues. The CDR3 reads CASSQVNGQGWYGYTF. The CDR3 DNA follows: TGCGCCAGCAGCCAAGTTAATGGACAGGGATGGTATGGCTACACCTTC.

This clone was seen a single time. This chain connects TRBV11-2 to TRBJ2-7, with D tentatively TRBD2 (6 bases). The CDR3 is 14 residues long. Trimming removed 7 bases at V and 3 bases at J, with 16 bases between. Germline V CDR1 and CDR2: SGHAT, FQNNGV. Written as DNA, the CDR3 is TGTGCCAGCACCCTTAGCGGATCATACTACGAGCAGTACTTC. Its protein product is CASTLSGSYYEQYF. The full variable domain, in which reference TRBV11-2 and TRBJ2-7 provide the parts outside the CDR3, is EAGVAQSPRYKIIEKRQSVAFWCNPISGHATLYWYQQILGQGPKLLIQFQNNGVVDDSQLPKDRFSAERLKGVDSTLKIQPAKLEDSAVYLCASTLSGSYYEQYFGPGTRLTVT.

The V call is TRBV5-6, the J call TRBJ2-2, with D unclear. In germline, CDR1 is SGHDT, CDR2 YYEEEE. The CDR3 consists of 13 residues. The ends were cut back, 4 bases at V and 3 bases at J, with 7 bases in the middle. Written as DNA, the CDR3 is TGTGCCAGCAGCCCTGGAGACACCGGGGAGCTGTTTTTT. Translating gives CASSPGDTGELFF.

The CDR3 DNA sequence: TGTGCCAGCAGCTTAGGAGGGATTTCGGGTTATGGCTACACCTTC. As protein: CASSLGGISGYGYTF. The chain uses TRBV7-9 and TRBJ1-2; no clear D gene. The CDR3 has 15 amino acids. The V end lost 1 base, the J end lost 5 bases, and 14 bases lay between the germline ends. Germline CDR1 is SEHNR and CDR2 is FQNEAQ (reference sequence).

The V gene is TRBV27, the J gene TRBJ2-2; 7 nucleotides agree with TRBD2. This CDR3 is built from 14 residues. CDR1 and CDR2 (germline): MNHEY, SMNVEV (reference sequence). The ends lost 7 bases at V and 7 bases at J; junction bases unmatched: 9. CDR3 in amino acids: CASTGMGGNGELFF. CDR3 DNA: TGTGCCAGCACTGGAATGGGGGGGAACGGGGAGCTGTTTTTT.

This clone was counted between two and nine times. The rearrangement joins TRBV5-6 to TRBJ1-1; D is unclear. V was cut by 4 bases and J by 8 bases, with 12 bases left in between. CDR1 is SGHDT and CDR2 is YYEEEE in the germline V gene. This CDR3 region has 12 residues. This chain's CDR3 is CASSLHGPEAFF. Written as DNA, the CDR3 is TGTGCCAGCAGCCTACACGGACCAGAAGCTTTCTTT.

The chain's CDR3 is CASSQDASTGNTIYF. The CDR3, as DNA: TGCGCCAGCAGCCAAGATGCATCCACTGGAAACACCATATATTTT. The V and J genes are TRBV4-1 and TRBJ1-3; D remains ambiguous. Trimming left V 0 bases short and J 2 bases short, with 8 bases between. In germline, CDR1 is MGHRA, CDR2 YSYEKL. There are 15 residues in the CDR3.